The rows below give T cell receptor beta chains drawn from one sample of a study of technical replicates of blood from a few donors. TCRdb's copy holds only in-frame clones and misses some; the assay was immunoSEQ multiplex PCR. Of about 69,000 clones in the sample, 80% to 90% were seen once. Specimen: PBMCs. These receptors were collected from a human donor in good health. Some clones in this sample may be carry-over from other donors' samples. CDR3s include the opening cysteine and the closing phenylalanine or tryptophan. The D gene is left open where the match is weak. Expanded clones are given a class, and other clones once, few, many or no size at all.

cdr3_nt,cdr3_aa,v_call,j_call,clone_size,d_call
TGCGCCAGCAGCCAAGATCGTCTAGCGGTCATATTCTTC,CASSQDRLAVIFF,TRBV4-3,TRBJ2-1,.,TRBD2
TGTGCCAGCAGCATAGAGCAGGGTACCGGGGAGCTGTTTTTT,CASSIEQGTGELFF,TRBV7-2,TRBJ2-2,.,.
TGTGCCACCAGCAGGTCGCGAGCGGGGGCCCAGAGGGCCCATACGCAGTATTTT,CATSRSRAGAQRAHTQYF,TRBV15,TRBJ2-3,.,TRBD2
TGCGCCAGCAGCTTGGTCGGGAGGGCCCTGAGTGAGCAGTTCTTC,CASSLVGRALSEQFF,TRBV5-1,TRBJ2-1,.,TRBD2
TGTGCCACCAGCAGTCATCAGGGGGCCGCCCGTTTCTACAATGAGCAGTTCTTC,CATSSHQGAARFYNEQFF,TRBV15,TRBJ2-1,.,TRBD1
TGTGCCAGCAGCTTAATGGGGGGGAACACAGATACGCAGTATTTT,CASSLMGGNTDTQYF,TRBV7-3,TRBJ2-3,.,TRBD2
TGTGCCAGCAGCGTAGCGGGATACTACAATGAGCAGTTCTTC,CASSVAGYYNEQFF,TRBV9,TRBJ2-1,.,.
TGTGCCAGCAGCCTACTGACAGGGAGAGAATATAATTCACCCCTCCACTTT,CASSLLTGREYNSPLHF,TRBV7-2,TRBJ1-6,.,TRBD1
TGTGCCAGCAGCTTGAAGACTGCCCCCCCGGAGCAGTACTTC,CASSLKTAPPEQYF,TRBV7-9,TRBJ2-7,.,.
TGTGCCAGCAGTGTCGAGCGGGGGGGCGCCGCAGATACGCAGTATTTT,CASSVERGGAADTQYF,TRBV6-1,TRBJ2-3,.,TRBD2
TGTGCCAGCAGCGCTGGACAGGGTAGCGGCTACACCTTC,CASSAGQGSGYTF,TRBV2,TRBJ1-2,.,TRBD1
TGCAGCTGGGAGAGTAGCGCGACTGGGGAGACCCAGTACTTC,CSWESSATGETQYF,TRBV29-1,TRBJ2-5,.,.
TGTGCCAGCAGCGAGACTAGCGGCACAGATACGCAGTATTTT,CASSETSGTDTQYF,TRBV7-7,TRBJ2-3,.,TRBD2
TGCGCCAGCAGCCTCCGTGTGCTAGCGGGGGGGCGACTCGGCACAGATACGCAGTATTTT,CASSLRVLAGGRLGTDTQYF,TRBV4-3,TRBJ2-3,.,TRBD2
TGTGCCAGCAACCGGGAGTTTGAAAAACTGTTTTTT,CASNREFEKLFF,TRBV2,TRBJ1-4,.,.
TGTGCCAGCAGCTTATCCGCGGGAGGGAACTACAATGAGCAGTTCTTC,CASSLSAGGNYNEQFF,TRBV7-3,TRBJ2-1,once,TRBD2
TGTGCCAGCAGCCCCTCCGGACACTACGAGCAGTACTTC,CASSPSGHYEQYF,TRBV7-6,TRBJ2-7,.,.
TGTGCCAGCAGCAGGGGCCTGGGGGATACGCAGTATTTT,CASSRGLGDTQYF,TRBV4-2,TRBJ2-3,.,.
TGCGCCAGCAGCCAAGATGATCGGACAGGGGAGTTCGATGGCTACACCTTC,CASSQDDRTGEFDGYTF,TRBV4-1,TRBJ1-2,.,TRBD1
TGTGCCAGCAGCTCTGGTTTGGGCAGGCTGAACACTGAAGCTTTCTTT,CASSSGLGRLNTEAFF,TRBV7-9,TRBJ1-1,.,.
TGTGCCAGTAGTATTCGAGTGAACACTGAAGCTTTCTTT,CASSIRVNTEAFF,TRBV19,TRBJ1-1,.,.
TGTGCCAGTAGACAGGGACAGGGGCTCACAGATACGCAGTATTTT,CASRQGQGLTDTQYF,TRBV19,TRBJ2-3,.,TRBD1
TGTGCCAGCAGCCATGACAGGGGCGGGTTCGAGACCCAGTACTTC,CASSHDRGGFETQYF,TRBV11-2,TRBJ2-5,.,TRBD1
TGTGCCAGCCACAACGCCGATAACGAGCAGTACTTC,CASHNADNEQYF,TRBV11-2,TRBJ2-7,.,.
TGTGCCGGGGGGGGGTTGTTCTTC,CAGGGLFF,TRBV7-9,TRBJ2-1,.,TRBD2
TGTGCCAGCAGCTTAAGGGACACAGGGGGCGAGCAGTACTTC,CASSLRDTGGEQYF,TRBV7-6,TRBJ2-7,.,TRBD1
TGTGCCAGCAGCTCCATCTTAGCTGCCGGGGAGCTGTTTTTT,CASSSILAAGELFF,TRBV6-5,TRBJ2-2,.,.
TGTGCCAGCAGTTACTTCGGGTTCGCCGGAAACATTCAGTACTTC,CASSYFGFAGNIQYF,TRBV6-5,TRBJ2-4,.,.
TGTGCCAGCAGGGGGGCCGGTAGCGGGGGACAAACCGGGGAGCTGTTTTTT,CASRGAGSGGQTGELFF,TRBV27,TRBJ2-2,.,TRBD2
TGTGCCAGTAGTATAGAGGGAGGGGCCCCCTACGAGCAGTACTTC,CASSIEGGAPYEQYF,TRBV19,TRBJ2-7,.,TRBD2
TGTGCCAGCAGTCCTAGCGGGGGTTACTCCTACGAGCAGTACTTC,CASSPSGGYSYEQYF,TRBV27,TRBJ2-7,.,TRBD2
TGCGCCAGCAGCAGCGGGGGGGCCACAGATACGCAGTATTTT,CASSSGGATDTQYF,TRBV10-2,TRBJ2-3,once,TRBD2
TGTGCAAGTCGTCCAACCCGCGAGCGAGGGGGCGGGTTGGGCGAGCAGTACTTC,CASRPTRERGGGLGEQYF,TRBV12-2,TRBJ2-7,.,.
TGTGCCGTACCCAGGGGGCGAAGCCTCAACACCGGGGAGCTGTTTTTT,CAVPRGRSLNTGELFF,TRBV6-6,TRBJ2-2,.,TRBD1
TGCGCCAGCAGCTTGGGCGGGTCAGGGGATAAGAATGGCTACACCTTC,CASSLGGSGDKNGYTF,TRBV5-1,TRBJ1-2,.,.
TGTGCCAGCAATCGACAGATCCAAGAGACCCAGTACTTC,CASNRQIQETQYF,TRBV7-6,TRBJ2-5,.,.
TGTGCCAGCAGCTTAAGTACGGGGGTTGCTTTCTTT,CASSLSTGVAFF,TRBV7-9,TRBJ1-1,.,.
TGTGCCAGCAGCCTGGACAGGGACTTTCACTACGAGCAGTACTTC,CASSLDRDFHYEQYF,TRBV7-9,TRBJ2-7,once,TRBD1
TGTGCCAGCAGCTTAGCGCAGGGGGCTGGGGCCAACGTCCTGACTTTC,CASSLAQGAGANVLTF,TRBV7-9,TRBJ2-6,.,TRBD1
TGTGCCAGCAGCCCCGGGAGGTCTGGGGCCAACGTCCTGACTTTC,CASSPGRSGANVLTF,TRBV11-2,TRBJ2-6,.,TRBD2
TGTGCCTGGAGGAGGGAGAGTAGGGGAAACACCATATATTTT,CAWRRESRGNTIYF,TRBV30,TRBJ1-3,.,.